The source of this TCR beta chain is a study of T cell repertoires in cytomegalovirus infection. This CDR3 contains 14 residues. Unmatched junction bases numbered 7, after V lost 8 bases and J lost 2 bases. Germline V gene lookup returns CDR1 SNHLY and CDR2 FYNNEI. TCRdb used MiXCR to reprocess the reads, holding one entry per CDR3 protein. In the table there are under 850,000 distinct CDR3 sequences, less than 40% of which are singletons. This receptor was obtained from a human donor in good health (CMV status not recorded). Some clones in this sample may be carry-over from other donors' samples. The chain carries TRBV2 and TRBJ2-3; TRBD1 matches at 7 bases. Sequencing was performed on PBMCs. The CDR3 DNA reads as TGTGCCAGCGGACAGGAGTTCAACACAGATACGCAGTATTTT. It yields the protein CASGQEFNTDTQYF.